Listed below are T cell receptor beta chains from one sample, sequenced in a study of cytomegalovirus exposure and HLA in healthy donors. The data were produced by immunoSEQ multiplex PCR, yet TCRdb's version contains in-frame clones alone and is incomplete. This table has 100,000 to 140,000 clones, over 70% appearing once. The sequencing input was PBMCs. The receptors here all came from a man younger than 40 in good health and CMV-seronegative. The CDR3 runs from the conserved cysteine through the conserved F or W. D genes are given only for firm matches. Clone sizes are given selectively: once, few, many, or a class where the clone is expanded.

>TRBV4-1|TRBD2|TRBJ2-3|-
CASSPSGGRPSTDTQYF
TGCGCCAGCAGCCCTTCTGGCGGGAGACCGAGCACAGATACGCAGTATTTT
>TRBV28|TRBD1|TRBJ1-5|-
CASSWGTGGIQPQHF
TGTGCCAGCAGCTGGGGAACAGGGGGCATTCAGCCCCAGCATTTT
>TRBV5-1|-|TRBJ1-1|-
CASSLIMNTEAFF
TGCGCCAGCAGCTTGATAATGAACACTGAAGCTTTCTTT
>TRBV11-2|TRBD2|TRBJ2-2|once
CASSQGLAGGPNTGELFF
TGTGCCAGCAGCCAGGGACTAGCGGGAGGGCCGAACACCGGGGAGCTGTTTTTT
>TRBV7-4|TRBD2|TRBJ2-5|-
CASSPEGTSWLAGGRAQETQYF
TGTGCCAGCAGCCCCGAGGGGACGTCTTGGCTAGCGGGAGGGAGGGCTCAAGAGACCCAGTACTTC
>TRBV19|-|TRBJ1-1|-
CASSIIGAWSTEAFF
TGTGCCAGTAGTATCATAGGGGCCTGGAGCACTGAAGCTTTCTTT
>TRBV6-4|-|TRBJ2-7|-
CASSPTGTKPYEQYF
TGTGCCAGCAGTCCTACAGGGACCAAGCCCTACGAGCAGTACTTC
>TRBV6-5|-|TRBJ2-7|few
CASSYSRTSLHEQYF
TGTGCCAGCAGTTACTCCCGCACTTCACTCCACGAGCAGTACTTC
>TRBV11-2|-|TRBJ2-3|-
CASSLGGGGTDTQYF
TGTGCCAGCAGCTTAGGGGGGGGCGGCACAGATACGCAGTATTTT
>TRBV5-6|-|TRBJ1-1|once
CASSSVGLNTEAFF
TGTGCCAGCAGCTCGGTCGGTTTGAACACTGAAGCTTTCTTT
>TRBV5-1|-|TRBJ2-5|-
CASSFGGEETQYF
TGCGCCAGCAGCTTTGGCGGGGAAGAGACCCAGTACTTC
>TRBV7-2|TRBD2|TRBJ2-7|-
CASSFESGGYEQYF
TGTGCCAGCAGCTTCGAGTCGGGGGGCTACGAGCAGTACTTC
>TRBV28|-|TRBJ2-7|-
CASSLVSYEQYF
TGTGCCAGCAGTTTAGTCAGCTACGAGCAGTACTTC
>TRBV11-1|TRBD2|TRBJ2-7|-
CASSLPGLEYHEQYF
TGTGCCAGCAGCTTACCCGGACTAGAGTACCACGAGCAGTACTTC
>TRBV19|-|TRBJ2-1|once
CASSFGTSWGEQFF
TGTGCCAGTAGCTTCGGGACTTCCTGGGGTGAGCAGTTCTTC
>TRBV4-2|-|TRBJ2-7|-
CASSQDAGGLSYEQYF
TGTGCCAGCAGCCAAGATGCAGGCGGGCTCTCCTACGAGCAGTACTTC
>TRBV7-9|-|TRBJ1-1|few
CASSSDRNTEAFF
TGTGCCAGCAGCTCAGACAGAAACACTGAAGCTTTCTTT
>TRBV5-1|TRBD2|TRBJ2-1|-
CASSSTSGASYNEQFF
TGCGCCAGCAGCTCGACTAGCGGGGCGTCCTACAATGAGCAGTTCTTC
>TRBV6-5|TRBD1|TRBJ2-7|-
CASSGQGFYEQYF
TGTGCCAGCTCGGGACAGGGTTTTTACGAGCAGTACTTC
>TRBV6-5|TRBD1|TRBJ1-4|few
CASRVQGGGMEKLFF
TGTGCCAGCAGAGTCCAGGGGGGTGGGATGGAAAAACTGTTTTTT
>TRBV27|-|TRBJ1-5|few
CASSSGSQPQHF
TGTGCCAGCAGTTCCGGTAGTCAGCCCCAGCATTTT
>TRBV5-5|-|TRBJ1-1|few
CASSFGQLNTEAFF
TGTGCCAGCAGCTTCGGACAGTTGAACACTGAAGCTTTCTTT
>TRBV28|-|TRBJ1-1|once
CASSPSAGKNTEAFF
TGTGCCAGCAGCCCCTCGGCAGGCAAGAACACTGAAGCTTTCTTT
>TRBV5-1|TRBD2|TRBJ2-5|-
CASSTGTSEETQYF
TGCGCCAGCAGCACGGGGACTAGCGAAGAGACCCAGTACTTC
>TRBV28|TRBD1|TRBJ1-2|-
CASSLGQGTYGYTF
TGTGCCAGCAGTCTGGGACAGGGGACCTATGGCTACACCTTC
>TRBV13|-|TRBJ2-3|-
CASSLGRGIGDTQYF
TGTGCCAGCAGCTTAGGCCGTGGAATCGGGGATACGCAGTATTTT
>TRBV14|TRBD2|TRBJ2-1|-
CASSLIAGTSPDEQFF
TGTGCCAGCAGCCTAATAGCGGGGACCTCTCCCGATGAGCAGTTCTTC
>TRBV20-1|-|TRBJ1-2|once
CSPPLAYGYTF
TGCAGTCCCCCTTTAGCCTATGGCTACACCTTC
>TRBV9|-|TRBJ1-1|-
CASSVGGGRATEAFF
TGTGCCAGCAGCGTAGGGGGGGGCAGGGCCACTGAAGCTTTCTTT
>TRBV28|TRBD1|TRBJ2-7|-
CASSLSGGRTYEQYF
TGTGCCAGCAGTTTATCAGGGGGAAGAACCTACGAGCAGTACTTC
>TRBV5-1|-|TRBJ2-2|-
CASSLSRIDTGELFF
TGCGCCAGCAGCTTGTCCAGGATTGACACCGGGGAGCTGTTTTTT
>TRBV9|-|TRBJ1-1|-
CASSVGQDTEAFF
TGTGCCAGCAGCGTAGGACAAGACACTGAAGCTTTCTTT
>TRBV5-1|TRBD2|TRBJ2-7|-
CASSLSGGSSYEQYF
TGCGCCAGCAGCTTGAGCGGGGGGAGCTCCTACGAGCAGTACTTC
>TRBV29-1|TRBD2|TRBJ2-2|-
CSVALTSVNTGELFF
TGCAGCGTCGCCCTGACTAGCGTTAACACCGGGGAGCTGTTTTTT
>TRBV6-4|-|TRBJ2-2|few
CASSDGGTANTGELFF
TGTGCCAGCAGTGACGGGGGGACAGCGAACACCGGGGAGCTGTTTTTT
>TRBV7-3|-|TRBJ1-2|once
CASSLTGGAQGYTF
TGTGCCAGCAGCTTAACCGGAGGTGCGCAAGGCTACACCTTC
>TRBV9|TRBD2|TRBJ2-7|-
CASGTSGSREQYF
TGTGCCAGCGGGACTAGCGGGAGTCGGGAGCAGTACTTC
>TRBV4-1|TRBD1|TRBJ2-2|-
CASSRWTGNTGELFF
TGCGCCAGCAGCCGCTGGACAGGGAACACCGGGGAGCTGTTTTTT
>TRBV6-5|-|TRBJ2-5|-
CASSYSILSGQETQYF
TGTGCCAGCAGTTACTCGATTCTCAGTGGCCAAGAGACCCAGTACTTC
>TRBV2|TRBD1|TRBJ2-7|-
CASSEERTGVAEQYF
TGTGCCAGCAGTGAAGAGAGGACAGGGGTAGCCGAGCAGTACTTC
>TRBV9|TRBD1|TRBJ1-2|-
CASSPKTGEGYGYTF
TGTGCCAGCAGCCCCAAGACAGGGGAAGGCTATGGCTACACCTTC
>TRBV10-2|-|TRBJ2-5|few
CASSESGGAWVRYF
TGCGCCAGCAGTGAGTCTGGGGGGGCCTGGGTTCGGTACTTC
>TRBV5-1|-|TRBJ2-7|-
CASSQDGVYEQYF
TGCGCCAGCAGCCAGGACGGGGTATACGAGCAGTACTTC
>TRBV6-1|-|TRBJ1-1|-
CASSGGGWGGNTEAFF
TGTGCCAGCAGTGGGGGGGGATGGGGGGGGAACACTGAAGCTTTCTTT
>TRBV28|TRBD2|TRBJ2-7|-
CASSTQSGRGEQYF
TGTGCCAGCTCGACTCAAAGCGGGAGGGGCGAGCAGTACTTC
>TRBV9|TRBD2|TRBJ2-5|-
CASSVELAGGRETQYF
TGTGCCAGCAGCGTAGAACTAGCGGGGGGGAGGGAGACCCAGTACTTC
>TRBV7-2|-|TRBJ2-7|-
CASSFRLRENREQYF
TGTGCCAGCAGCTTCAGGTTACGAGAGAATCGCGAGCAGTACTTC
>TRBV7-6|TRBD2|TRBJ2-1|-
CASSSGLAGGGEQFF
TGTGCCAGCAGCTCCGGACTAGCGGGGGGTGGGGAGCAGTTCTTC